Following are 24 T cell receptor beta chains from one sample sequenced in a study of human T cells and chemical hapten exposure. MiXCR was run by TCRdb on the RACE reads, yielding one entry per CDR3 protein. The sample has roughly 88,000 distinct CDR3 sequences; about 8.9% are singletons. Time point noted: pre-sensitization, week 0. This sample's treatment: therapeutic diphenylcyclopropenone sensitization with weekly scalp DPC. Sequenced material: whole blood, taken in connection with sensitization to the hapten diphenylcyclopropenone (DPC). These receptors were obtained from a woman in her forties with alopecia areata. Some clones in this sample may be carry-over from other donors' samples.

This clonotype was seen more than once but under ten times. V usage is TRBV27 and J usage is TRBJ2-2; D possibly uses TRBD1 or TRBD2 (5 bases each). The CDR3 spans 14 residues. V was clipped by 8 bases and J by 4 bases, with 14 bases between them. The germline V gene encodes CDR1 MNHEY and CDR2 SMNVEV (reference sequence). CDR3 amino acids: CASRPMRGTGELFF. The CDR3, as DNA: TGTGCCAGCCGCCCCATGAGGGGCACCGGGGAGCTGTTTTTT.

This clonotype has at least ten counts. The chain uses TRBV7-2 and TRBJ1-2, with a weak D call TRBD1 (5 bases). Germline CDR1 reads SGHTA; CDR2 reads FQGNSA. CDR3 length: 15 amino acids. Deletions cut 4 bases from V and 7 bases from J, with 19 bases between. The CDR3 DNA reads as TGTGCCAGCAGCTCAGCCGGGGGGGTCATCTTTGGCTACACCTTC. It specifies CASSSAGGVIFGYTF.

This clonotype was seen repeatedly, ten times or more. J is TRBJ1-6 and V is TRBV6-6, with a possible D match to TRBD1 (5 bases). The germline V and J ends were trimmed by 0 bases and 9 bases, with 15 bases remaining between them. CDR1 is MNHNY, CDR2 SVGAGI, per germline (reference sequence). The CDR3 covers 16 residues. The CDR3 DNA is TGTGCCAGCAGTTACTCGGCAGGGAGGATCGGTTCACCCCTCCACTTT. This codes for CASSYSAGRIGSPLHF.

This clonotype was observed a few times. The chain recombines TRBV3-1 with TRBJ1-5; D is unresolved. This CDR3 has 13 amino acids. Germline V gene lookup returns CDR1 LGHDT and CDR2 YNNKEL (reference sequence). V lost 1 base, J lost 4 bases, and 5 bases lay in between. In DNA, the CDR3 is TGTGCCAGCAGCCAAGCCGGAAATCAGCCCCAGCATTTT. Protein sequence: CASSQAGNQPQHF.

This clonotype appeared a few times. The rearrangement joins TRBV24-1 to TRBJ1-2; TRBD1 matches 7 bases. V lost 4 bases and J lost 6; bases outside the gene matches: 7. This CDR3 has 14 residues. CDR1 and CDR2 (germline): KGHDR, SFDVKD. CDR3 in DNA: TGTGCCACCAGTGACTCAAGACAGGGCAATGGCTACACCTTC. Its translation is CATSDSRQGNGYTF.

V and J are TRBV10-2 and TRBJ2-7; D gene ambiguous. The length of the CDR3 is 13 residues. Germline values: CDR1 WSHSY, CDR2 SAAADI. V shed 2 bases and J shed 7 bases, with 12 bases lying between them. In DNA form, the CDR3 reads TGCGCCAGCAGTGAGCCTGGACGGGCGGAGCAGTACTTC. It specifies CASSEPGRAEQYF.

The rearrangement joins TRBV6-2 or TRBV6-3 to TRBJ2-1; 8 bases match TRBD2. Germline CDR1 MNHEY, CDR2 SVGEGT. The junction had 4 bases not matched to a gene; V was cut back by 4 bases and J by 11 bases. This CDR3 is built from 12 residues. CDR3 in DNA: TGTGCCAGCAGTTTTTTAGCGGGACAGCAGTTCTTC. Its translation: CASSFLAGQQFF.

The chain is built from TRBV9 and TRBJ1-5; TRBD1 might be the D (5 bases). V was trimmed by 4 bases and J by 1 base, leaving 12 bases between them. In germline, CDR1 is SGDLS, CDR2 YYNGEE. The CDR3 length is 15 residues. CDR3 sequence reads: CASSQGLVSNQPQHF. The CDR3 nucleotides are TGTGCCAGCAGCCAGGGATTGGTGAGCAATCAGCCCCAGCATTTT. Based on the CDR3 plus reference TRBV9 and TRBJ1-5, the full variable domain is DSGVTQTPKHLITATGQRVTLRCSPRSGDLSVYWYQQSLDQGLQFLIQYYNGEERAKGNILERFSAQQFPDLHSELNLSSLELGDSALYFCASSQGLVSNQPQHFGDGTRLSIL.

The table lists this clonotype with a few counts. The J gene is TRBJ1-2, the V gene TRBV2; D is unclear. This CDR3 region has 16 residues. Trimming pared 5 bases from V and 8 bases from J, leaving 24 bases between. The germline CDR1 and CDR2 sequences are SNHLY and FYNNEI. The CDR3 nucleotides read TGTGCCAGCAGTCACCTTGGGAGGGCGGTAGCATCCGGCTACACCTTC. Translating gives CASSHLGRAVASGYTF.

The chain combines TRBV7-3 with TRBJ2-2; D is uncertain. V lost 4 bases to trimming and J lost 4 bases, with 10 bases between them. The CDR3 has 14 amino acids. Germline V lookup: CDR1 SGHTA, CDR2 FQGTGA. CDR3 sequence reads: CASSSSWGTGELFF. The CDR3, as DNA: TGTGCCAGCAGCTCATCATGGGGCACCGGGGAGCTGTTTTTT.

Only a few counts were recorded for this clonotype. The chain combines TRBV6-5 with TRBJ2-5; 7 bases align to TRBD1. CDR1 is MNHEY, CDR2 SVGAGI, per germline. J was trimmed by 2 bases and V by 3 bases; bases with no gene match: 3. This CDR3 has 14 residues. CDR3 DNA sequence: TGTGCCAGCAGTTATTCGACAGGGCAAGAGACCCAGTACTTC. Translation gives CASSYSTGQETQYF.

In this sample, this clonotype turned up many times. The V and J genes are TRBV3-1 and TRBJ2-7, with D possibly matching TRBD2 (6 bases). This CDR3 contains 14 residues. V lost 4 bases to trimming and J lost 2 bases, with 12 bases between them. From germline, CDR1 is LGHDT and CDR2 YNNKEL (reference sequence). The CDR3 DNA is TGTGCCAGCAGCCCGTCCGGACTACCCTACGAGCAGTACTTC. Protein product: CASSPSGLPYEQYF.

This clonotype was seen more than once but under ten times. This chain connects TRBV20-1 to TRBJ1-1; perhaps TRBD1 as D (5 bases). Germline assignment: CDR1 DFQATT and CDR2 SNEGSKA (reference sequence). V was pared by 0 bases and J by 2 bases, with 13 bases between. The CDR3 runs to 15 residues. This CDR3 reads CSARDLGTPNTEAFF. The CDR3 DNA reads TGCAGTGCTAGAGATTTGGGGACGCCAAACACTGAAGCTTTCTTT.

This clonotype turned up a few times. This could be a read error, since a much larger clone is one nucleotide away. The V and J genes are TRBV18 and TRBJ1-5; D gene uncertain. Germline CDR1 reads KGHSH; CDR2 reads LQKENI. The V gene lost 2 bases and the J gene lost 5 bases, with 7 bases spanning the gap. This CDR3 region has 13 residues. CDR3 nucleotides: TGTGCCAGCTCACCAGGCAGTGATCAGCCCCAGCATTTT. It codes for CASSPGSDQPQHF.

This clonotype was detected a few times. In DNA, the CDR3 is TGTGCCAGCAGTTTATTCGGCGGGGGTAGCACAGATACGCAGTATTTT. Translation: CASSLFGGGSTDTQYF. The chain couples TRBV28 to TRBJ2-3; the match to TRBD2 covers 7 bases. The CDR3 is 16 residues long. The V gene end was trimmed by 1 base and the J gene end by 0 bases; junction bases not matched to a gene: 4. Germline CDR1 is MDHEN and CDR2 is SYDVKM.

The V and J genes are TRBV18 and TRBJ2-1; D not certain. The CDR3 runs to 12 residues. V lost 2 bases, J lost 9 bases, and 8 bases lay in between. The germline CDR1 and CDR2 sequences are KGHSH and LQKENI. The DNA for the CDR3 is TGTGCCAGCTCACCAGGCCCGCTTGAGCAGTTCTTC. Its translation: CASSPGPLEQFF.

This clonotype appeared many times. The J gene is TRBJ1-3, the V gene TRBV2; 8 bases are shared with TRBD1. The V and J ends lost 3 bases and 3 bases, in that order; junction bases with no gene match: 10. This CDR3 is 17 amino acids long. The germline CDR1 and CDR2 sequences are SNHLY and FYNNEI. CDR3 in amino acids: CASSDQGATMIGNTIYF. As DNA, the CDR3 is TGTGCCAGCAGTGACCAGGGGGCGACAATGATTGGAAACACCATATATTTT.

This clonotype was picked up many times. This chain links TRBV4-2 with TRBJ1-2, with D tentatively TRBD1 (5 bases). Germline CDR1 reads LGHNA; CDR2 reads YNFKEQ. With 8 bases removed from V and 6 bases from J, the gap between germline ends came to 7 bases. This CDR3 is built from 10 residues. The CDR3, as DNA: TGTGCCAGCGGGGGGGATGGCTACACCTTC. It yields the protein CASGGDGYTF.

This clonotype is deemed medium-sized. The chain links TRBV20-1 to TRBJ2-5; TRBD2 matches at 8 bases. Germline V lookup: CDR1 DFQATT, CDR2 SNEGSKA (reference sequence). The V gene end was trimmed by 0 bases and the J gene end by 0 bases; junction bases not matched to a gene: 6. This CDR3 contains 16 residues. CDR3 sequence: CSARDLSGGDQETQYF. CDR3 DNA: TGCAGTGCTAGAGATTTGTCCGGGGGGGACCAAGAGACCCAGTACTTC.

V gene TRBV19 combines with J gene TRBJ2-3; D perhaps matches TRBD2 (5 bases). The CDR3 totals 15 residues. V lost 7 bases and J 2 bases, leaving 16 bases between the germline ends. Germline V CDR1 and CDR2: LNHDA, SQIVND (reference sequence). The CDR3 coding sequence is TGTGCCAGTACTCGGACTGGGCCCAACACAGATACGCAGTATTTT. It is translated as CASTRTGPNTDTQYF.

This clonotype was recorded a few times. The chain uses TRBV6-5 and TRBJ1-1; tentative D call: TRBD1 (5 bases). The germline V gene encodes CDR1 MNHEY and CDR2 SVGAGI. This CDR3 contains 14 residues. V was shortened by 0 bases and J by 1 base, with 6 bases between the two germline ends. For the CDR3, the DNA is TGTGCCAGCAGTTACTCGACAGAGAACACTGAAGCTTTCTTT. Residues: CASSYSTENTEAFF.

With regard to this clonotype: Possible read error: a much larger clone is one base away. The chain joins TRBV6-5 to TRBJ2-7, with 11 nucleotides matching TRBD1. This CDR3 spans 14 amino acids. CDR1 and CDR2 (germline): MNHEY, SVGAGI. CDR3 in amino acids: CTSSWGQGDYEQYF. CDR3 sequence (DNA): TGTACCAGCAGTTGGGGACAGGGGGACTACGAGCAGTACTTC.

This clonotype was seen many times. The J gene is TRBJ1-6, the V gene TRBV12-3 or TRBV12-4; 10 bases line up with TRBD1. J gave up 7 bases and V 8 bases, and 8 bases lay outside the gene matches. There are 15 residues in the CDR3. CDR3: CASSRQGAGNSPLHF. In DNA form, the CDR3 reads TGTGCCAGCTCCCGACAGGGGGCAGGGAATTCACCCCTCCACTTT.

This clonotype was found a few times. This chain connects TRBV6-2 or TRBV6-3 to TRBJ2-1; D may be TRBD2 (5 bases). In germline, CDR1 is MNHEY, CDR2 SVGEGT. The CDR3 totals 14 residues. V gave up 6 bases and J gave up 11 bases, with 20 bases separating them. CDR3 sequence reads: CASRGSSGAPKQFF. In DNA, the CDR3 is TGTGCCAGCAGAGGGAGCTCAGGCGCTCCTAAGCAGTTCTTC.